This T cell receptor beta chain derives from a study of shared clonotypes between healthy human individuals. Findings and caveats of the study: Rarefaction showed sorted-subset sequencing was incomplete despite large depth. On the whole, naive subsets had larger estimated richness than memory subsets had.

Per the germline V gene, CDR1 is SGHNT and CDR2 is YYREEE (reference sequence). V was clipped by 0 bases and J by 0 bases; unmatched bases: 2. This CDR3 has 15 residues. A word on this clone: Its specificity is not known.

Method: immunoSEQ multiplex PCR; TCRdb's copy keeps in-frame clones and lacks some. The table has about 2.2 million clones, just over 90% seen once. Naive CD8 isolation took CD45RO-negative cells positively selected for CCR7 and excluded terminally differentiated effector memory CD45RA+ cells. This TCR was recovered from a man aged 18 to 29 in good health. Some clones in this sample may be carry-over from other donors' samples. The J gene is TRBJ1-1, the V gene TRBV5-4; 7 positions agree with TRBD1. Material: naive CD8+ T cells from PBMCs. The CDR3 loop reads CASSLGTGVNTEAFF. CDR3 bases: TGTGCCAGCAGCTTGGGGACAGGCGTGAACACTGAAGCTTTCTTT. Full variable domain (outside the CDR3, taken from reference TRBV5-4 and TRBJ1-1): ETGVTQSPTHLIKTRGQQVTLRCSSQSGHNTVSWYQQALGQGPQFIFQYYREEENGRGNFPPRFSGLQFPNYSSELNVNALELDDSALYLCASSLGTGVNTEAFFGQGTRLTVV.